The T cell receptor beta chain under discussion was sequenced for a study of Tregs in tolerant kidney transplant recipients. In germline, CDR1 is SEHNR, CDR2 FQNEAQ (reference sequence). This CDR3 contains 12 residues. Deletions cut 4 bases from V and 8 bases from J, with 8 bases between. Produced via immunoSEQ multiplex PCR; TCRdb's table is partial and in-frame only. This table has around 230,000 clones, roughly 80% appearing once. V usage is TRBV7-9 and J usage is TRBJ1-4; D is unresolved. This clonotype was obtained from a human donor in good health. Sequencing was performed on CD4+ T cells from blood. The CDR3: CASSSVREKLFF. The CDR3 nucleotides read TGTGCCAGCAGCTCGGTACGGGAAAAACTGTTTTTT. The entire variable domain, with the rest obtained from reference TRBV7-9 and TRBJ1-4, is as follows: DTGVSQNPRHKITKRGQNVTFRCDPISEHNRLYWYRQTLGQGPEFLTYFQNEAQLEKSRLLSDRFSAERPKGSFSTLEIQRTEQGDSAMYLCASSSVREKLFFGSGTQLSVL.